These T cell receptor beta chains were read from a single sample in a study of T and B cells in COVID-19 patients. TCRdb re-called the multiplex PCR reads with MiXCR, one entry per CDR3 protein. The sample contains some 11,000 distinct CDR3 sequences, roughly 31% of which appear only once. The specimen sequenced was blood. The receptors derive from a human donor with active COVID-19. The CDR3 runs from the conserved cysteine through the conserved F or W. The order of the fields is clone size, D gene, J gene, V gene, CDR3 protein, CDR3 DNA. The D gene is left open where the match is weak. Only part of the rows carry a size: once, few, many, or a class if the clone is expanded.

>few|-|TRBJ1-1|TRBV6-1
CASSESRGTSEAFF
TGTGCCAGCAGTGAATCCCGGGGAACCAGCGAAGCTTTCTTT
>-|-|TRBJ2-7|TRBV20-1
CSAEQQGEVYEQYF
TGCAGTGCTGAACAACAGGGAGAGGTCTACGAGCAGTACTTC
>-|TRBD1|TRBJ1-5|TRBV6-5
CASSPTGDQPQHF
TGTGCCAGCAGCCCGACAGGGGATCAGCCCCAGCATTTT
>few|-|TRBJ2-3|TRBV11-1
CASSLRMEDTQYF
TGTGCCAGCAGCTTAAGGATGGAAGATACGCAGTATTTT
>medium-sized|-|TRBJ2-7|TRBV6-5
CASSYTPGQNPLHYEQYF
TGTGCCAGCAGTTACACCCCTGGACAGAACCCCCTACATTACGAGCAGTACTTC
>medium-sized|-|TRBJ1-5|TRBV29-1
CSVRGDNQPQHF
TGCAGCGTTAGAGGGGACAATCAGCCCCAGCATTTT
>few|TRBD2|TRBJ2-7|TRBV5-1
CASSAPGLAEQYF
TGCGCCAGCAGCGCACCCGGACTAGCCGAGCAGTACTTC
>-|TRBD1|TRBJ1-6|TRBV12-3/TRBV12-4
CASSRTGVRSSYNSPLHF
TGTGCCAGCAGCCGTACAGGGGTCAGGAGCTCCTATAATTCACCCCTCCACTTT
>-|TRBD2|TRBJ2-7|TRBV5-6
CASSLGGGIYEQYF
TGTGCCAGCAGCTTGGGGGGGGGGATCTACGAGCAGTACTTC
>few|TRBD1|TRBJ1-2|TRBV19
CASSIPTGLFYGYTF
TGTGCCAGTAGTATTCCGACAGGGCTCTTCTATGGCTACACCTTC
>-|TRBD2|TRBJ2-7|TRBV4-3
CASSQDGLAGHTYEQYF
TGCGCCAGCAGCCAAGATGGACTAGCGGGGCACACCTACGAGCAGTACTTC
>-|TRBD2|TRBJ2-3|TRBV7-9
CASSLEAGSTDTQYF
TGTGCCAGCAGCTTGGAAGCGGGAAGCACAGATACGCAGTATTTT
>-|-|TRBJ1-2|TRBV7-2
CASSLEVYGYTF
TGTGCCAGCAGCTTAGAGGTCTATGGCTACACCTTC
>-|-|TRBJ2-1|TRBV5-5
CASSSDSGSYNEQFF
TGTGCCAGCAGCTCCGACAGCGGCTCCTACAATGAGCAGTTCTTC
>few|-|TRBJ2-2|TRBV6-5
CASSYSKTSVRRSDTGELFF
TGTGCCAGCAGTTACTCGAAGACGTCAGTTAGACGGAGTGATACCGGGGAGCTGTTTTTT
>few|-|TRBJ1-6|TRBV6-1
CASCTGNNSPLHF
TGTGCCAGCTGCACAGGGAACAATTCACCCCTCCACTTT
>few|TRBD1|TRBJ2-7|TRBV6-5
CASSTTGGLYEQYF
TGTGCCAGCAGTACCACAGGGGGCCTCTACGAGCAGTACTTC
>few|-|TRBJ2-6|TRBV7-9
CASSLEAFGANVLTF
TGTGCCAGCAGCTTGGAGGCCTTTGGGGCCAACGTCCTGACTTTC
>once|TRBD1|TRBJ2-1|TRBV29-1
CSVEGDRAYNEQFF
TGCAGCGTTGAAGGAGACAGGGCATACAATGAGCAGTTCTTC
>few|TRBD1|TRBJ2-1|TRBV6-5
CASSLRTGINEQFF
TGTGCCAGCAGCCTGCGGACAGGGATCAATGAGCAGTTCTTC
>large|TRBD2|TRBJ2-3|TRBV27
CASSLGTSGGDTQYF
TGTGCCAGCAGTTTAGGGACTAGCGGGGGGGATACGCAGTATTTT
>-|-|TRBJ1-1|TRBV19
CASRTWATEAFF
TGTGCCAGTAGGACCTGGGCAACTGAAGCTTTCTTT
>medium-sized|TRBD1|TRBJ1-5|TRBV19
CASSLRTGLTGHQHF
TGTGCCAGTAGCCTCCGGACAGGCTTGACGGGGCACCAGCATTTT
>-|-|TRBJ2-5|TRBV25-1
CASSDEGETQYF
TGTGCCAGCAGTGACGAGGGAGAGACCCAGTACTTC
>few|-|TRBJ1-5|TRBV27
CASSFRGSNQPQHF
TGTGCCAGCAGTTTCCGGGGCAGCAATCAGCCCCAGCATTTT
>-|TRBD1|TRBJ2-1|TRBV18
CASSPRDRVYNEQFF
TGTGCCAGCTCACCACGTGACAGGGTCTACAATGAGCAGTTCTTC
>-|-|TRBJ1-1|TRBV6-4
CASSAEQGHTEAFF
TGTGCCAGCAGTGCTGAACAGGGCCACACTGAAGCTTTCTTT
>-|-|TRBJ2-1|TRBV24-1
CATSEPAGDRKDEQFF
TGTGCCACCAGTGAGCCGGCAGGGGATCGGAAGGATGAGCAGTTCTTC
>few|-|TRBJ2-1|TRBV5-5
CASSFDPDGSYNEQFF
TGTGCCAGCAGCTTTGACCCTGACGGGTCCTACAATGAGCAGTTCTTC
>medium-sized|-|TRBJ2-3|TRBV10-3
CAISESGDRYTDTQYF
TGTGCCATCAGTGAGTCTGGGGATCGCTACACAGATACGCAGTATTTT
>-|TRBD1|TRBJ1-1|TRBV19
CASSIVGTGGSVNTEAFF
TGTGCCAGTAGTATAGTGGGGACAGGGGGCTCGGTGAACACTGAAGCTTTCTTT
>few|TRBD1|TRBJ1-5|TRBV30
CAWGYRGDQPQHF
TGTGCCTGGGGCTACAGGGGGGATCAGCCCCAGCATTTT
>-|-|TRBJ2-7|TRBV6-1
CASSEALEGYEQYF
TGTGCCAGCAGCGAGGCCCTGGAGGGTTACGAGCAGTACTTC
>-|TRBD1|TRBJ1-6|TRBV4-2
CASSLRQGGNSPLHF
TGTGCCAGCAGCCTAAGACAGGGAGGTAATTCACCCCTCCACTTT
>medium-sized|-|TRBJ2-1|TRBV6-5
CASTPGRYNEQFF
TGTGCCAGCACCCCCGGCAGGTACAATGAGCAGTTCTTC
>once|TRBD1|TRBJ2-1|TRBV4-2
CASSPWGTVNNEQFF
TGTGCCAGCAGCCCCTGGGGGACAGTTAACAATGAGCAGTTCTTC
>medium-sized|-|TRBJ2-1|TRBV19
CASSIDVHNEQFF
TGTGCCAGTAGTATTGACGTTCACAATGAGCAGTTCTTC
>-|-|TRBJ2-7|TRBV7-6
CASSLGGDGPYEQYF
TGTGCCAGCAGCTTAGGAGGGGACGGTCCTTACGAGCAGTACTTC
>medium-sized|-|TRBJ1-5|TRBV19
CASSIQRSRRDQPQHF
TGTGCCAGTAGTATTCAGCGCAGTAGGCGGGATCAGCCCCAGCATTTT
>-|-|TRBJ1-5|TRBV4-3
CASSRHGTDSNQPQHF
TGTGCCAGCAGCCGCCACGGGACGGATAGCAATCAGCCCCAGCATTTT
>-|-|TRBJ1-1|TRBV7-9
CASSLRLDTEAFF
TGTGCCAGCAGCTTAAGGTTGGACACTGAAGCTTTCTTT
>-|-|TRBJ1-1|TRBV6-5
CASSYSSGTQANTEAFF
TGTGCCAGCAGTTACTCCTCCGGGACTCAGGCGAACACTGAAGCTTTCTTT